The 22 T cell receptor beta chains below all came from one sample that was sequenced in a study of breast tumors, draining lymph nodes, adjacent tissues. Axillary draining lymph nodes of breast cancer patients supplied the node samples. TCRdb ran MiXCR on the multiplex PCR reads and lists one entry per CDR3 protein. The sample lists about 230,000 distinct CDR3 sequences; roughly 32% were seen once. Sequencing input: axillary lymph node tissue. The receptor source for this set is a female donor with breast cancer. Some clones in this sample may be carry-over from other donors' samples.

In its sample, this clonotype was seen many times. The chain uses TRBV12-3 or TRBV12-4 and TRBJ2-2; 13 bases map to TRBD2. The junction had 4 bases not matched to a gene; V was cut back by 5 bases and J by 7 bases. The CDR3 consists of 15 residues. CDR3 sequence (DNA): TGTGCCAGCAGTCGGACTAGCGGGAGTCGCGGGGAGCTGTTTTTT. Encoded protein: CASSRTSGSRGELFF.

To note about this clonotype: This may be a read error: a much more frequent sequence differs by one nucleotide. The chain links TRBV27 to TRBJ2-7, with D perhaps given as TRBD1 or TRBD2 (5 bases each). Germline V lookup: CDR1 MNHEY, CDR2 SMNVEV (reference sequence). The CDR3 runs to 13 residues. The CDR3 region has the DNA TGTGCCAGCGGGGGAAGTAGCTCCTACGAGCAGTGCTTC. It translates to CASGGSSSYEQCF.

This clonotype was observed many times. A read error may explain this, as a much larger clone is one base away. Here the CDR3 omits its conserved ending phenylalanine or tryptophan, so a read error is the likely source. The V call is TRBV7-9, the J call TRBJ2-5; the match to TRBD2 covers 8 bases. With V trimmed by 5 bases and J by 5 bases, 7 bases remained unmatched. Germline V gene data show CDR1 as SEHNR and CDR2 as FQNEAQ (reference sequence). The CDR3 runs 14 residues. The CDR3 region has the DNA TGTGCCAGCAGCCAAAGAGCGGGAGTTGAGACCCAGTACCTC. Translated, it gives CASSQRAGVETQYL.

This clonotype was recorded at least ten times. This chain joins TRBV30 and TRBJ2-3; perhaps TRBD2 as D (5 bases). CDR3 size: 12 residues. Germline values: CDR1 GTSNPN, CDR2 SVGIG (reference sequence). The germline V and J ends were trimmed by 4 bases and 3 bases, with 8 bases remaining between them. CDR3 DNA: TGTGCCTGGAACCCGGGGACAGATACGCAGTATTTT. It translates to CAWNPGTDTQYF.

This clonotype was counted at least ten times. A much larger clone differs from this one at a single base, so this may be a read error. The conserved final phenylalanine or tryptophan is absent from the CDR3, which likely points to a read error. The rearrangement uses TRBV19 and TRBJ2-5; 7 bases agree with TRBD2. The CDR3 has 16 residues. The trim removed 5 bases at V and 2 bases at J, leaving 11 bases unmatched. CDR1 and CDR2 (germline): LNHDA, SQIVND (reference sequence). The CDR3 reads CASSGGGMGKQETQYS. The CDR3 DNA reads TGTGCCAGTAGTGGGGGGGGAATGGGCAAACAAGAGACCCAGTACTCC.

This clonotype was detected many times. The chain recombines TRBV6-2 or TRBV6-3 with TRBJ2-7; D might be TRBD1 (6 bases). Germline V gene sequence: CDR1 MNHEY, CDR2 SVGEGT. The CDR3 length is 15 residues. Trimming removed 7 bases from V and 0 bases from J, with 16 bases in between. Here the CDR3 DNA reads TGTGCCAGCACCCAACCCCGGGACACCTCCTACGAGCAGTACTTC. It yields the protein CASTQPRDTSYEQYF.

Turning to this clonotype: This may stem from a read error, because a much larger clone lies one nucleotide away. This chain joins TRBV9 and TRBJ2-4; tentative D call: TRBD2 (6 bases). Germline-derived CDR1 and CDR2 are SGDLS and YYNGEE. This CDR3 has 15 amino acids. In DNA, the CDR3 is TGTGCCCAGCACACCCGTATACTAGCCAAAAACATTCCGTACTTC. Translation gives CAQHTRILAKNIPYF.

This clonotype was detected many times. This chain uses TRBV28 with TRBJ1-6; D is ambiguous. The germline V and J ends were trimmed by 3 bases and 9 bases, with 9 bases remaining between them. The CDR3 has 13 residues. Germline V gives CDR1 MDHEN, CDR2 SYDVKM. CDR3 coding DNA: TGTGCCAGCAGTTTGAGGGAGCCTTCACCCCTCCACTTT. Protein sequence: CASSLREPSPLHF.

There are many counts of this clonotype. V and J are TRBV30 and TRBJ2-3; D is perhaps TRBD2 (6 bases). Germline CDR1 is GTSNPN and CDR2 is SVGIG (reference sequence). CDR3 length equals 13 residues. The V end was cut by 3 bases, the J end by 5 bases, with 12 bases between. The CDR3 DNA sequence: TGTGCCTGGAGGTCTCTAGCGATAGATACGCAGTATTTT. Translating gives CAWRSLAIDTQYF.

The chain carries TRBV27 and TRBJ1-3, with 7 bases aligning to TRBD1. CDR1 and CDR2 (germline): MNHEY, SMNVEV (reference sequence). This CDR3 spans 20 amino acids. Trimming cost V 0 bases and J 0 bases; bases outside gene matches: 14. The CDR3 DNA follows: TGTGCCAGCAGTTTATCTGGACAGGTGTCCGTTCACATCTCTGGAAACACCATATATTTT. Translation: CASSLSGQVSVHISGNTIYF.

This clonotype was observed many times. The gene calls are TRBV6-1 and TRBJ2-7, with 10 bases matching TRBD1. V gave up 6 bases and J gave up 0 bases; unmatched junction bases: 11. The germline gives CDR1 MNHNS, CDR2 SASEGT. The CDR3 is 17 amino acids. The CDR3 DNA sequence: TGTGCCAGCAGCCCCGGGACAGGGGACCTCAGCTCCTACGAGCAGTACTTC. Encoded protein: CASSPGTGDLSSYEQYF.

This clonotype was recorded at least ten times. The CDR3 bases are TGTGCCACCAGTGAAGAGGGGACAGGGCGTCGGGAAAAACTGTTTTTT. It yields the protein CATSEEGTGRREKLFF. The genes are TRBV24-1 and TRBJ1-4; 9 positions match TRBD1. J was trimmed by 8 bases and V by 4 bases; bases with no gene match: 10. Germline CDR1 reads KGHDR; CDR2 reads SFDVKD. The CDR3 runs 16 residues.

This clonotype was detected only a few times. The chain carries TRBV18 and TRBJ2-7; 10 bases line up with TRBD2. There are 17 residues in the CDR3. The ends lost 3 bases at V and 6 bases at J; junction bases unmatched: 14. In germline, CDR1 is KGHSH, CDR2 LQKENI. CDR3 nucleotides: TGTGCCAGCTCACCGCTGCCATTGCAGCGGGAGGGGCGCGAGCAGTACTTC. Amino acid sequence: CASSPLPLQREGREQYF.

The CDR3 sequence: CASSESQYF. The CDR3 DNA reads TGCGCCAGCAGTGAGTCCCAGTACTTC. The V gene is TRBV10-2, the J gene TRBJ2-5; unclear D gene. CDR1 and CDR2 from the germline V gene are WSHSY and SAAADI. Trimming took 0 bases from V and 10 from J, leaving 0 bases between them. This CDR3 region has 9 residues.

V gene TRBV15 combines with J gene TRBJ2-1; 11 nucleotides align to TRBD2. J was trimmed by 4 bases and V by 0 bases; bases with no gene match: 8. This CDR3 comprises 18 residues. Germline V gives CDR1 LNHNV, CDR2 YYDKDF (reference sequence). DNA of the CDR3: TGTGCCACCAGCAGAGACGATGGGGGACTAGCGGATTACAATGAGCAGTTCTTC. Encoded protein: CATSRDDGGLADYNEQFF.

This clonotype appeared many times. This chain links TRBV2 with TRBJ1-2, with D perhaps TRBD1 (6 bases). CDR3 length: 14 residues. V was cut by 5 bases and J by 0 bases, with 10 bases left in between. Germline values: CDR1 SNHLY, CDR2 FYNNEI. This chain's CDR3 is CASSHRAPNYGYTF. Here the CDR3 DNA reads TGTGCCAGCAGTCACAGGGCTCCTAACTATGGCTACACCTTC.

The CDR3, as DNA: TGTGCCAGCATCAACAGTTGGAGCGGCCTTAAGAGCAATCAGCCCCAGCATTTT. This sequence encodes CASINSWSGLKSNQPQHF. The chain carries TRBV27 and TRBJ1-5; D gene uncertain. Germline lookup yields CDR1 MNHEY and CDR2 SMNVEV (reference sequence). This CDR3 has 18 amino acids. The germline V and J ends were trimmed by 7 bases and 1 base, with 23 bases remaining between them.

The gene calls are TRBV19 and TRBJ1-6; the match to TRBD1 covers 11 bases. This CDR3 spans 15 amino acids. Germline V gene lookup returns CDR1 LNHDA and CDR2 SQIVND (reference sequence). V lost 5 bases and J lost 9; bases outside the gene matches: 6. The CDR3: CASSPRTGGGSPLHF. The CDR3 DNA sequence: TGTGCCAGTAGTCCAAGGACAGGGGGCGGTTCACCCCTCCACTTT. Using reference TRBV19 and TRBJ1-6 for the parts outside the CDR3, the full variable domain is DGGITQSPKYLFRKEGQNVTLSCEQNLNHDAMYWYRQDPGQGLRLIYYSQIVNDFQKGDIAEGYSVSREKKESFPLTVTSAQKNPTAFYLCASSPRTGGGSPLHFGNGTRLTVT.

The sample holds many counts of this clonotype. The CDR3 is CSAGTSTYEQYF. CDR3 nucleotide sequence: TGCAGTGCCGGGACCAGCACCTACGAGCAGTACTTC. V and J are TRBV20-1 and TRBJ2-7, with D possibly being TRBD1 or TRBD2 (5 bases each). V was trimmed by 6 bases and J by 2 bases, leaving 11 bases between them. The CDR3 sequence is 12 residues long. In germline, CDR1 is DFQATT, CDR2 SNEGSKA (reference sequence).

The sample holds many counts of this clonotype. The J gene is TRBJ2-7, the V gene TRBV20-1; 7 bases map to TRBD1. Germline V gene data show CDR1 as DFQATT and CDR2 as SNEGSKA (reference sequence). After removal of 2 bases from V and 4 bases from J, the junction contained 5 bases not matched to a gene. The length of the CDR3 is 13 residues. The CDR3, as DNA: TGCAGTGCTAGAAACAGGGGTGGGTACGAGCAGTACTTC. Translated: CSARNRGGYEQYF.

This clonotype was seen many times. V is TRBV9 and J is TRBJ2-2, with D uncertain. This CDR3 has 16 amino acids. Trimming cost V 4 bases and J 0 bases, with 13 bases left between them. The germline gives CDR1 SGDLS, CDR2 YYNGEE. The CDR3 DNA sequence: TGTGCCAGCAGCAGAACGTGGACGGCGAACACCGGGGAGCTGTTTTTT. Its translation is CASSRTWTANTGELFF.

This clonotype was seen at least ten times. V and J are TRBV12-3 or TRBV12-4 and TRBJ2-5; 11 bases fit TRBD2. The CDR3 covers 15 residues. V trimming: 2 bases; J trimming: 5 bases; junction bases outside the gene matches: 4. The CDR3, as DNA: TGTGCCAGCAGTTTAACTAGCGGGAGTAGCGAGACCCAGTACTTC. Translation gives CASSLTSGSSETQYF.